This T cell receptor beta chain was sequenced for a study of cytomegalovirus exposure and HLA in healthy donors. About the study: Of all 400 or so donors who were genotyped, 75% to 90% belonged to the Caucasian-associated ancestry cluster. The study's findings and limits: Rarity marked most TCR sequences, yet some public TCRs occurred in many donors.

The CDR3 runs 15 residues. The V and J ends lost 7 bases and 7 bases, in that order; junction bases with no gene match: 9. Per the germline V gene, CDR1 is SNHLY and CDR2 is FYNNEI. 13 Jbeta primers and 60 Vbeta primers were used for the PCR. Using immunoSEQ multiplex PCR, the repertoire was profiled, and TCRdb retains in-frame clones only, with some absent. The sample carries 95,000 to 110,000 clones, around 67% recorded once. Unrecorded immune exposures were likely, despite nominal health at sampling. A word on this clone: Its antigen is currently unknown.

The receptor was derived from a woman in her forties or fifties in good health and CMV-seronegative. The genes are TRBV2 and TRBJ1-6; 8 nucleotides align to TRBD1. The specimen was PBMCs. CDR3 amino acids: CASTLMDRANSPLHF. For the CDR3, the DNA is TGTGCCAGCACCCTAATGGACAGGGCAAATTCACCCCTCCACTTT.